A single sample is the source of the 4 T cell receptor beta chains below, sequenced in a study of T cells after yellow fever vaccination. TCRdb reprocessed the 5' RACE reads via MiXCR and lists one record per CDR3 protein. Of hundreds of thousands of distinct CDR3 sequences listed, approximately 13% are singletons. The sample consisted of PBMCs, taken on the day of the yellow fever booster vaccination. The receptors shown here come from a man aged 25-40 years who received the YFV17D yellow fever vaccine.

This clonotype appeared a few times. The chain recombines TRBV5-5 with TRBJ2-3; 7 bases map to TRBD2. The germline CDR1 and CDR2 sequences are SGHKS and YYEKEE (reference sequence). The CDR3 length is 13 residues. After removal of 4 bases from V and 6 bases from J, the junction contained 5 bases not matched to a gene. CDR3 loop: CASSIPGGDTQYF. The CDR3 DNA is TGTGCCAGCAGCATCCCCGGGGGGGATACGCAGTATTTT.

This clonotype showed up just a few times. V usage is TRBV6-1 and J usage is TRBJ2-2, with TRBD1 as a possible D gene (6 bases). CDR1 MNHNS and CDR2 SASEGT come from the germline V gene. The CDR3 sequence is 14 residues long. Trimming left V 6 bases short and J 6 bases short, with 14 bases between. The CDR3 DNA reads as TGTGCCAGCAGGAAGCATGGGGGCGCCGGGGAGCTGTTTTTT. Amino acids: CASRKHGGAGELFF.

The sample holds a few counts of this clonotype. A much larger clone lies one base from this, so it may be a read error. The chain has TRBV6-5 and TRBJ2-7; D ambiguous. Germline V gives CDR1 MNHEY, CDR2 SVGAGI. Trimming shortened V by 6 bases and J by 2 bases, and 5 bases separated the two germline ends. CDR3 length: 11 amino acids. The CDR3 bases are TGTGCCAGCAGGTCCACCTACGAGCAGTACTTC. It encodes CASRSTYEQYF.

This clonotype appeared many times. CDR3 nucleotide sequence: TGCGCCAGCAGACATACTAGCGGGAGCGTGGGGGAGCAGTACTTC. This codes for CASRHTSGSVGEQYF. The rearrangement uses TRBV5-1 and TRBJ2-7, with 11 bases that match TRBD2. Trimming took 5 bases from V and 7 from J; bases not matched to a gene: 11. The length of the CDR3 is 15 residues. The germline gives CDR1 SGHRS, CDR2 YFSETQ.